This TCR beta chain was obtained from a study of T cell repertoires in cytomegalovirus infection. Study context: Public TCR beta signature analysis indicated the presence of both CMV infection and matching HLA type.

From the reads, TCRdb called clonotypes with MiXCR, one entry per CDR3 protein. Seen here are fewer than 200,000 distinct CDR3 sequences, around 14% observed once, and the top ten hold over 20%. Study observations and caveats: There were carriers of CMV plus the relevant HLA, and cumulative public TCR beta family frequency identified them.

This clonotype was observed many times. Its specificity is not known. Germline loops: CDR1 SGHTA, CDR2 FQGNSA. The CDR3 totals 16 residues. V shed 3 bases and J shed 7 bases, with 19 bases lying between them. The sample was PBMCs. This sequence was found in a human donor in good health (CMV status not recorded). Some clones in this sample may be carry-over from other donors' samples. V and J are TRBV7-2 and TRBJ1-5; D gene uncertain. Here the CDR3 reads CASSLSARYAGQPQHF. The CDR3 DNA follows: TGTGCCAGCAGCTTGTCCGCCCGATATGCGGGACAGCCCCAGCATTTT. Full variable domain (outside the CDR3, taken from reference TRBV7-2 and TRBJ1-5): GAGVSQSPSNKVTEKGKDVELRCDPISGHTALYWYRQSLGQGLEFLIYFQGNSAPDKSGLPSDRFSAERTGGSVSTLTIQRTQQEDSAVYLCASSLSARYAGQPQHFGDGTRLSIL.